This T cell receptor beta chain was sequenced during a study of technical replicates of blood from several donors. This CDR3 has 14 amino acids. Germline CDR1 and CDR2: SEHNR and FQNEAQ (reference sequence). The V end lost 1 base, the J end lost 5 bases, and 11 bases lay between the germline ends. The protocol was immunoSEQ multiplex PCR, while the TCRdb copy is restricted to in-frame clones and leaves out a portion. The repertoire consists of roughly 60,000 clones, with approximately 86% occurring once and the leading ten covering around 5.1%. This sequence originates from a human donor in good health. Some clones in this sample may be carry-over from other donors' samples. The sequenced sample consisted of PBMCs. V is TRBV7-9 and J is TRBJ1-2; D gene unclear. The CDR3 sequence is CASSLGGTPYGYTF. CDR3 nucleotides: TGTGCCAGCAGCTTAGGCGGAACACCTTATGGCTACACCTTC.